The rows below give T cell receptor beta chains drawn from one sample of a study of shared clonotypes between healthy human individuals. Produced via immunoSEQ multiplex PCR; TCRdb's table is partial and in-frame only. The data hold some 200,000 clones, with about 93% observed a single time. Input material: naive CD4+ T cells sorted from blood. The receptors shown here come from a woman aged 25 to 39 in good health. Both conserved end residues are part of each CDR3. A D gene is named only where the DNA matches it firmly. A row's size may be missing; if present it is once, few, many or a size class.

j_call v_call clone_size d_call cdr3_nt cdr3_aa
TRBJ1-5 TRBV5-6 - - TGTGCCAGCAGCTCGAATGTCGGAGGGACCCAGCCCCAGCATTTT CASSSNVGGTQPQHF
TRBJ2-1 TRBV7-3 - - TGTGCCAGCAGCTTATCCGGAGAGTTCGGTGAGCAGTTCTTC CASSLSGEFGEQFF
TRBJ2-1 TRBV12-2 - - TGTGCAAGTCGCTTATGCTCGTATTGGCGAAGCTCCTACAATGAGCAGTTCTTC CASRLCSYWRSSYNEQFF
TRBJ2-7 TRBV5-5 once - TGTGCCAGCAGCTGGGGGGATGTAGCAGTTCAGAGGGAGCAGTACTTC CASSWGDVAVQREQYF
TRBJ2-7 TRBV6-6 - - TGTGCCAGCAGTTACTCGACCCTGACCTACGAGCAGTACTTC CASSYSTLTYEQYF
TRBJ1-1 TRBV25-1 - - TGTGCCAGCAGTGAAGGCTGGGCTTTGAACACTGAAGCTTTCTTT CASSEGWALNTEAFF
TRBJ2-5 TRBV4-1 - - TGCGCCAGCAGCCAGCCCACTAGAAAAGAGACCCAGTACTTC CASSQPTRKETQYF
TRBJ2-3 TRBV5-4 - - TGTGCCAGCAGCTTGGTTCTAGCCCTCAGCACAGATACGCAGTATTTT CASSLVLALSTDTQYF
TRBJ1-1 TRBV29-1 - - TGCAGCGTTGACAGAACCGGTGCGAACACTGAAGCTTTCTTT CSVDRTGANTEAFF
TRBJ2-7 TRBV5-1 - - TGCGCCAGCAGCCCTTCGGATGCAGGCTACGAGCAGTACTTC CASSPSDAGYEQYF
TRBJ1-5 TRBV28 - - TGTGCCAGCAGTTCCCCTGCTAGGGTCGGGATCAATCAGCCCCAGCATTTT CASSSPARVGINQPQHF
TRBJ1-5 TRBV18 - TRBD1 TGTGCCAGCTCACCAAGACAGGGGATGCAGCCCCAGCATTTT CASSPRQGMQPQHF
TRBJ2-2 TRBV7-3 - TRBD2 TGTGCCAGCAGCTTAACGTCCGGCGGGAGGGCCTTTTCCGGGGAGCTGTTTTTT CASSLTSGGRAFSGELFF
TRBJ2-7 TRBV6-5 once TRBD1 TGTGCCAGCAGAAGACCTGACAGGGGGCACTACGAGCAGTACTTC CASRRPDRGHYEQYF
TRBJ2-7 TRBV25-1 - - TGTGCCAGTGACCAGGGCTACGAGCAGTACTTC CASDQGYEQYF
TRBJ2-7 TRBV28 - - TGTGCCAGCAGATCGACAAGACGGGCTAAGCAGTACTTC CASRSTRRAKQYF
TRBJ2-7 TRBV28 - TRBD1 TGTGCCAGCAGAAGAACCGGGACAGGATACGAGCAGTACTTC CASRRTGTGYEQYF
TRBJ1-3 TRBV18 few - TGTGCCAGCTCACCAGGGCAGGCTGGAAACACCATATATTTT CASSPGQAGNTIYF
TRBJ2-3 TRBV14 - - TGTGCCAGCAGCCAGAGAGCGGCTAGCGACACAGATACACAGTATTTT CASSQRAASDTDTQYF
TRBJ1-1 TRBV6-6 - TRBD1 TGTGCCAGCAGTTTCGGACAGGGAAAATTAAACACTGAAGCTTTCTTT CASSFGQGKLNTEAFF
TRBJ1-4 TRBV28 - - TGTGCCAGCAGTCCCCACGGGGGGTCGGGTGAAAAACTGTTTTTT CASSPHGGSGEKLFF
TRBJ2-7 TRBV7-2 - - TGTGCCAGCAGCTTAGATTTGGTTGGGGAGCCCTACGAGCAGTACTTC CASSLDLVGEPYEQYF
TRBJ2-6 TRBV18 - - TGTGCCAGCTCCTCAGCCCCTGGGGCCAACGTCCTGACTTTC CASSSAPGANVLTF
TRBJ2-7 TRBV5-1 - - TGCGCCAGCAGCTTGGAGTGGATAGCATCTGGCGACGAGCAGTACTTC CASSLEWIASGDEQYF
TRBJ2-7 TRBV6-5 - - TGTGCCAGCAGCTCGGGGACGTACTACGAGCAGTACTTC CASSSGTYYEQYF
TRBJ2-7 TRBV7-9 - - TGTGCCAGCAGCGCGACCCACGGGAGCTCCTACGAGCAGTACTTC CASSATHGSSYEQYF
TRBJ1-3 TRBV7-9 - - TGTGCCAGCAGCTTAGGGAGCTCTGGAAACACCATATATTTT CASSLGSSGNTIYF
TRBJ2-7 TRBV7-6 - TRBD2 TGTGCCAGCAGCACGTTAGCGGGAGGGGACTCCTACGAGCAGTACTTC CASSTLAGGDSYEQYF
TRBJ2-1 TRBV30 once TRBD2 TGTGCCTGGAGTGTTGGGCGGGAGATGGATGAGCAGTTCTTC CAWSVGREMDEQFF
TRBJ2-7 TRBV5-1 few - TGCGCCAGCAGCTTGGAAGGTTGGGAGCAGTACTTC CASSLEGWEQYF
TRBJ1-2 TRBV7-9 - - TGTGCCAGCAGCTTAGCGTTACGGAACTATGGCTACACCTTC CASSLALRNYGYTF
TRBJ2-7 TRBV18 - - TGTGCCAGCTCACCACCGTTCAGTCCCTACGAGCAGTACTTC CASSPPFSPYEQYF
TRBJ1-4 TRBV28 once TRBD1 TGTGCCAGCAGTTCCACAGGGGGCAGAAAACTGTTTTTT CASSSTGGRKLFF
TRBJ1-2 TRBV7-9 - - TGTGCCAGCAGCCCGGGGTCTTATAACTATGGCTACACCTTC CASSPGSYNYGYTF
TRBJ2-7 TRBV7-2 - - TGTGCCAGCAGCTTAGATTCTGCTCCCCACTACCAGCAGTACTTC CASSLDSAPHYQQYF
TRBJ2-1 TRBV4-1 - - TGCGCCAGCAGCCATCTGGGACCCTACAATGAGCAGTTCTTC CASSHLGPYNEQFF
TRBJ2-1 TRBV30 - - TGTGCCTGGAGTGCCACCCGGGACTCTTGCTACAATGAGCAGTTCTTC CAWSATRDSCYNEQFF
TRBJ2-3 TRBV7-9 - - TGTGCCAGCAGCTTTCAGGTCACAGATACGCAGTATTTT CASSFQVTDTQYF
TRBJ2-1 TRBV11-3 - - TGTGCCAGCAGTTCCCCAACGGGGAACAATGAGCAGTTCTTC CASSSPTGNNEQFF
TRBJ1-4 TRBV30 - TRBD1 TGTGCCTGGGGAGTGGGGGACAGGGGGCGTTGGAGGGAAAAACTGTTTTTT CAWGVGDRGRWREKLFF
TRBJ2-7 TRBV28 - - TGTGCCACCTCCCGCCGGGGGCGCGGTTACGAGCAGTACTTC CATSRRGRGYEQYF
TRBJ2-1 TRBV11-3 - TRBD2 TGTGCCAGCAGCTTAGAAGTAGCGGGAGGTAAGAATGAGCAGTTCTTC CASSLEVAGGKNEQFF
TRBJ1-6 TRBV9 - - TGTGCCAGCAGCGGGGACGGACTTAAGGAGTCACCCCTCCACTTT CASSGDGLKESPLHF
TRBJ2-2 TRBV18 - - TGTGCCAGCTCACGTTACGAGGGGGAGCTGTTTTTT CASSRYEGELFF
TRBJ2-7 TRBV7-2 - - TGTGCCAGCAGCTTCTCACCGGGAGCCGCCTACGAGCAGTACTTC CASSFSPGAAYEQYF
TRBJ2-3 TRBV9 - TRBD2 TGTGCCAGCAGCGTAGCGGGAGGAAGGGCAGATACGCAGTATTTT CASSVAGGRADTQYF
TRBJ2-7 TRBV5-4 - - TGTGCCAGCAGCTTGGGGTCGGGGGTGGTCTACGAGCAGTACTTC CASSLGSGVVYEQYF
TRBJ2-2 TRBV4-2 - TRBD2 TGTGCCAGCAGCCGAAGTGCGGGAGTGACGGCCGGGGAGCTGTTTTTT CASSRSAGVTAGELFF
TRBJ2-7 TRBV5-3 - TRBD1 TGTGCCCAGACCGGGGAGGGACAGGGAGCCGCTAACGAGCAGTACTTC CAQTGEGQGAANEQYF
TRBJ2-7 TRBV6-1 - TRBD2 TGTGCCAGCAGTGAAGAGGCCGGGACTAGGTTTCGGTACGAGCAGTACTTC CASSEEAGTRFRYEQYF
TRBJ2-7 TRBV28 - TRBD2 TGTGCCAGCAGTCTCCAGGGACTAGGCAGGAAGCAGTACTTC CASSLQGLGRKQYF
TRBJ2-1 TRBV6-1 - TRBD2 TGTGCCAGCAGTGTTGGACTAGCGGGATACTCGGGGGATTACAATGAGCAGTTCTTC CASSVGLAGYSGDYNEQFF
TRBJ2-1 TRBV4-1 - - TGCGCCAGCAGCCAAGCCCCGAAATACAATGAGCAGTTCTTC CASSQAPKYNEQFF
TRBJ2-1 TRBV20-1 - - TGCAGTGCTAGAGATTTCGATGAGCAGTTCTTC CSARDFDEQFF
TRBJ2-7 TRBV2 - - TGTGCCAGCAGCCGGGACACCTACGAGCAGTACTTC CASSRDTYEQYF
TRBJ2-1 TRBV18 - TRBD1 TGTGCCAGCTCAGCGGGACAGGGTGGGTCCTACAATGAGCAGTTCTTC CASSAGQGGSYNEQFF
TRBJ1-1 TRBV7-9 - - TGTGCCAGCAGCCGCCTCGTGGGAGGTGGAGACTCTGAAGCTTTCTTT CASSRLVGGGDSEAFF
TRBJ2-4 TRBV9 - - TGTGCCAGCAGCCCTGGAATTCTAGCCAAAAACATTCAGTACTTC CASSPGILAKNIQYF
TRBJ1-5 TRBV28 - - TGTGCCAGCAGTTGGACGGAACCTCAGCATTTT CASSWTEPQHF
TRBJ2-3 TRBV19 - TRBD2 TGTGCCAGTAGTCCCCCGGGACTAGTGACAGATACGCAGTATTTT CASSPPGLVTDTQYF